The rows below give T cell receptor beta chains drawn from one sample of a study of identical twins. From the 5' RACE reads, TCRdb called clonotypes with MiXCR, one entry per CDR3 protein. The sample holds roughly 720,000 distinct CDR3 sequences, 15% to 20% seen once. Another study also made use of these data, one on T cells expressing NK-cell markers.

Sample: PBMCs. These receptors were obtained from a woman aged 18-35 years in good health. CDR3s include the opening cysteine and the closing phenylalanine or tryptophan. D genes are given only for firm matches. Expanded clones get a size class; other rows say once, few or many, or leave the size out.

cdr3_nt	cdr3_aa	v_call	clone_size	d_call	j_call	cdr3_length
TGCGCCAGCTCCTGGATAGGGGACGCTACCGGGGAGCTGTTTTTT	CASSWIGDATGELFF	TRBV5-1	few	NA	TRBJ2-2	15
TGCAGCGTGAGGGGGACAGGCTTCTCCGAGCAGTACTTC	CSVRGTGFSEQYF	TRBV29-1	few	TRBD1	TRBJ2-7	13
TGTGCCAGCAGTTTAGGGGCCCCGGGGGTCCAGTACTTC	CASSLGAPGVQYF	TRBV12-3/TRBV12-4	few	NA	TRBJ2-5	13
TGTGCCAGCGGGACTAAACTGTACAATGAGCAGTTCTTC	CASGTKLYNEQFF	TRBV2	few	TRBD2	TRBJ2-1	13
TGTGCCAGCAGCTTAGACGGGACAATAAGTTCCTACGAGCAGTACTTC	CASSLDGTISSYEQYF	TRBV11-2	NA	NA	TRBJ2-7	16
TGTGCCAGCTCACCCCTGGAAGGCGGTATTGGCTACACCTTC	CASSPLEGGIGYTF	TRBV18	few	NA	TRBJ1-2	14
TGTGCCAGCAGCCAGGGCAGGGGAGGCGCGCAGTACTTC	CASSQGRGGAQYF	TRBV3-1	once	NA	TRBJ2-7	13
TGTGCCAGCAGCCCAGCGGGAACCCTGGCCAACGTCCTGACTTTC	CASSPAGTLANVLTF	TRBV7-9	NA	TRBD2	TRBJ2-6	15
TGTGCCAGCAGGGGACCCAACCAGCCCCAGCATTTT	CASRGPNQPQHF	TRBV6-5	NA	NA	TRBJ1-5	12
TGTGCCAGCGCGGCGGGAGGGCCGAACAATGAGCAGTTCTTC	CASAAGGPNNEQFF	TRBV11-3	few	TRBD2	TRBJ2-1	14
TGCGCCAGCAGCTTTCTGGCAGGGAGGTTCACAGATACGCAGTATTTT	CASSFLAGRFTDTQYF	TRBV5-1	few	NA	TRBJ2-3	16
TGTGCCAGCAGTTACTCGAAGGACACCTGGAGCTACACCTTC	CASSYSKDTWSYTF	TRBV6-5	NA	NA	TRBJ1-2	14
TGTGCCAGCAGCTTAGTGACTAGCGGGAGCGGGGGGGAGCTGTTTTTT	CASSLVTSGSGGELFF	TRBV7-2	NA	TRBD2	TRBJ2-2	16
TGTGCCAGCAGACCCCTCGCGGGGGGACACAATGAGCAGTTCTTC	CASRPLAGGHNEQFF	TRBV6-1	NA	TRBD2	TRBJ2-1	15
TGTGCCAGCAGCCATTTTAGCGGGGGTCCCTACGAGCAGTACTTC	CASSHFSGGPYEQYF	TRBV7-2	few	TRBD2	TRBJ2-7	15
TGTGCCAGCAGCTTAACTAGCAACAATGAGCAGTTCTTC	CASSLTSNNEQFF	TRBV13	many	NA	TRBJ2-1	13
TGTGCCAGCAGTTACTCCGGACTAGTCAACTACAATGAGCAGTTCTTC	CASSYSGLVNYNEQFF	TRBV6-2/TRBV6-3	NA	TRBD2	TRBJ2-1	16
TGCGCCAGCAGAGTTCCTAGCGGCTACGAGCAGTACTTC	CASRVPSGYEQYF	TRBV5-1	NA	TRBD2	TRBJ2-7	13
TGTGCCAGCAGCTTAGCTAGCGGGGGACTTCTCAGTACGCAGTATTTT	CASSLASGGLLSTQYF	TRBV7-2	NA	TRBD2	TRBJ2-3	16
TGCAGTGCTAGTTGGGGGGGAGAACCAATTCAGTACTTC	CSASWGGEPIQYF	TRBV20-1	NA	TRBD2	TRBJ2-4	13
TGCAGTGCTAGAGTGGAAAGCGGGGGGGGGTACAATGAGCAGTTCTTC	CSARVESGGGYNEQFF	TRBV20-1	NA	TRBD2	TRBJ2-1	16
TGTGCCAGCAGCCCTTGGACTAGCGCCTATGAGCAGTTCTTC	CASSPWTSAYEQFF	TRBV7-2	NA	TRBD2	TRBJ2-1	14